One and the same sample provided the 10 T cell receptor beta chains below, sequenced in a study of shared clonotypes between healthy human individuals. Clones were read by immunoSEQ multiplex PCR, and TCRdb kept only the in-frame ones, dropping some. The data contain 2 million to 2.5 million clones, 85% to 95% of them singletons. Sequencing input: naive CD4+ T cells from PBMCs. Subset described: CD45RA+ positively selected. The receptors here all came from a man younger than 35 in good health. Some clones in this sample may be carry-over from other donors' samples.

This rearrangement joins TRBV5-1 to TRBJ1-1; 8 bases are shared with TRBD1. Germline V gives CDR1 SGHRS, CDR2 YFSETQ. J lost 5 bases, V lost 3 bases, and 6 bases had no gene match. This CDR3 is built from 14 residues. This CDR3 reads CASSSTGGGTEAFF. The DNA of the CDR3 is TGCGCCAGCAGCTCTACAGGGGGTGGGACTGAAGCTTTCTTT. Supplemented by reference TRBV5-1 and TRBJ1-1, the full variable domain reads KAGVTQTPRYLIKTRGQQVTLSCSPISGHRSVSWYQQTPGQGLQFLFEYFSETQRNKGNFPGRFSGRQFSNSRSEMNVSTLELGDSALYLCASSSTGGGTEAFFGQGTRLTVV.

This clone was counted a single time. This sample includes further DNA sequences coding for the same CDR3. The J gene is TRBJ2-3, the V gene TRBV6-1, with a possible D match to TRBD2 (6 bases). The germline CDR1 and CDR2 sequences are MNHNS and SASEGT. With 0 bases removed from V and 5 bases from J, the gap between germline ends came to 9 bases. The CDR3 spans 14 residues. Here the CDR3 DNA reads TGTGCCAGCAGTGAAGCGGGAGGAGGAGATACGCAGTATTTT. It is translated as CASSEAGGGDTQYF.

The chain joins TRBV18 to TRBJ2-1, with 10 bases matching TRBD2. This CDR3 comprises 15 residues. Germline-derived CDR1 and CDR2 are KGHSH and LQKENI. J was trimmed by 6 bases and V by 5 bases; bases with no gene match: 7. The CDR3 DNA reads as TGTGCCAGCTCAGATATAGCGGGAGGAGTCAATGAGCAGTTCTTC. Translated: CASSDIAGGVNEQFF.

Only one count was recorded for this clone. The chain recombines TRBV7-9 with TRBJ2-1; D uncertain. V lost 2 bases and J lost 6, with 11 bases in between. Germline V gene lookup returns CDR1 SEHNR and CDR2 FQNEAQ (reference sequence). This CDR3 is built from 14 residues. The CDR3 spells CASSLLFRTNEQFF. The CDR3 DNA follows: TGTGCCAGCAGCTTATTGTTTCGAACCAATGAGCAGTTCTTC. The whole variable domain, remainder taken from reference TRBV7-9 and TRBJ2-1, is DTGVSQNPRHKITKRGQNVTFRCDPISEHNRLYWYRQTLGQGPEFLTYFQNEAQLEKSRLLSDRFSAERPKGSFSTLEIQRTEQGDSAMYLCASSLLFRTNEQFFGPGTRLTVL.

In its sample, this clone was seen once. The V call is TRBV27, the J call TRBJ2-7; 8 positions match TRBD2. V dropped 4 bases and J dropped 3; count of bases not matched to a gene: 5. The CDR3 spans 14 residues. Germline V gene sequence: CDR1 MNHEY, CDR2 SMNVEV (reference sequence). The CDR3 protein is CASSSLAGGYEQYF. The CDR3 bases are TGTGCCAGCAGTTCCTTGGCGGGAGGCTACGAGCAGTACTTC.

V usage is TRBV28 and J usage is TRBJ1-1; D gene unclear. In germline, CDR1 is MDHEN, CDR2 SYDVKM. V dropped 8 bases and J dropped 1 base, with 8 bases sitting between them. CDR3 length equals 12 residues. DNA of the CDR3: TGTGCCAGCCTGGCCTCGAACACTGAAGCTTTCTTT. This encodes CASLASNTEAFF. Drawing the rest from reference TRBV28 and TRBJ1-1, the complete variable domain is DVKVTQSSRYLVKRTGEKVFLECVQDMDHENMFWYRQDPGLGLRLIYFSYDVKMKEKGDIPEGYSVSREKKERFSLILESASTNQTSMYLCASLASNTEAFFGQGTRLTVV.

In the case of this clone: Other DNA sequences in the same sample also yield this CDR3. The chain joins TRBV28 to TRBJ1-2; D is perhaps TRBD1 (5 bases). Trimming cost V 2 bases and J 4 bases, with 11 bases left between them. CDR1 and CDR2 from the germline V gene are MDHEN and SYDVKM. This CDR3 comprises 14 residues. The DNA of the CDR3 is TGTGCCAGCAGTTTAGGCGCAGGGACCTATGGCTACACCTTC. Encoded protein: CASSLGAGTYGYTF.

This clone came up once. This chain links TRBV15 with TRBJ2-5; D is undetermined. V lost 5 bases, J lost 2 bases, and 15 bases lay in between. CDR1 LNHNV and CDR2 YYDKDF come from the germline V gene (reference sequence). The CDR3 totals 15 residues. As DNA, the CDR3 is TGTGCCACCAGCCCCCTCCCGCAGAAGCAAGAGACCCAGTACTTC. Protein product: CATSPLPQKQETQYF.

Remarks on this clone: A read error may account for a junction end that differs from germline. The chain is built from TRBV30 and TRBJ2-7; D is unresolved. The germline V gene encodes CDR1 GTSNPN and CDR2 SVGIG (reference sequence). There are 10 residues in the CDR3. DNA for the CDR3: TGTGCCTGGAGCATCGGACCGCTAAACTTC. As protein: CAWSIGPLNF.

This rearrangement joins TRBV5-4 to TRBJ2-1, with 8 bases aligning to TRBD2. V was pared by 0 bases and J by 9 bases, with 5 bases of the junction left unmatched. The CDR3 consists of 14 residues. Per germline, CDR1 SGHNT and CDR2 YYREEE (reference sequence). DNA for the CDR3: TGTGCCAGCAGCTTGGGGGGACTAGGCATTGAGCAGTTCTTC. Protein sequence: CASSLGGLGIEQFF.